This TCR beta chain came from a study of cytomegalovirus exposure and HLA in healthy donors. Amplification used 60 Vbeta primers and 13 Jbeta primers. Method: immunoSEQ multiplex PCR; TCRdb's copy keeps in-frame clones and lacks some. The table has roughly 130,000 clones, around four fifths seen once. V lost 6 bases and J lost 0, with 12 bases in between. Germline-derived CDR1 and CDR2 are SGHDN and FVKESK. This CDR3 has 15 amino acids. The sample was PBMCs. This clonotype was sampled from a man aged 25-45 years in good health and CMV-seronegative. The chain links TRBV14 to TRBJ2-1; a weak D match, TRBD1 (5 bases). The CDR3 sequence: CASSSGLHSYNEQFF. Here the CDR3 DNA reads TGTGCCAGCAGTTCAGGGCTTCACTCCTACAATGAGCAGTTCTTC.